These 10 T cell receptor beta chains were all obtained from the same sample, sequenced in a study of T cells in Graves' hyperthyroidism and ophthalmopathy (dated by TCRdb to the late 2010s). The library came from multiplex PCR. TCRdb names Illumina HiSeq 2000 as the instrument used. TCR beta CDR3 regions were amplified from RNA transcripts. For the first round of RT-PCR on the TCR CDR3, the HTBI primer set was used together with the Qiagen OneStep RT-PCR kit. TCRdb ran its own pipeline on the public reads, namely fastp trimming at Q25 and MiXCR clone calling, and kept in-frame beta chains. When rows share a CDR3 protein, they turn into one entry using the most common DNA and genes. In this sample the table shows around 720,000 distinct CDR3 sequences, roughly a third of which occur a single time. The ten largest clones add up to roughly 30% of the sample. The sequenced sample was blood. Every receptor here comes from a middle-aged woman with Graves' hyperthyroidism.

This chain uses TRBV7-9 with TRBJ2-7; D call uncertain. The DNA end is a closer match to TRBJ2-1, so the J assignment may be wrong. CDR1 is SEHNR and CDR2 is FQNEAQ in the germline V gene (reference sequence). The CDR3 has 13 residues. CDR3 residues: CASSPPFGNEQFF. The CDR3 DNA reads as TGTGCCAGCAGCCCCCCGTTTGGGAATGAGCAGTTCTTC.

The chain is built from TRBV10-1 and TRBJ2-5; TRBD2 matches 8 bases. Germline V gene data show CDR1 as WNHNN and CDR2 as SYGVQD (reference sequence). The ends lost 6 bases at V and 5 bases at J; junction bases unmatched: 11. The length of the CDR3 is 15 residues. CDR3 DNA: TGCGCCAGCAGCCAAGAGGGTAGCGGGGCCGAGACCCAGTACTTC. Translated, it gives CASSQEGSGAETQYF.

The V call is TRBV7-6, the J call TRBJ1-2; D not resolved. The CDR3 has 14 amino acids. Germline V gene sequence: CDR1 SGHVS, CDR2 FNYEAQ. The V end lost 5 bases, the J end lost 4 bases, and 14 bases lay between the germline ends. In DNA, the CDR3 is TGTGCCAGCAGCCCTTCGACACGCGCCTATGGCTACACCTTC. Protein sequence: CASSPSTRAYGYTF.

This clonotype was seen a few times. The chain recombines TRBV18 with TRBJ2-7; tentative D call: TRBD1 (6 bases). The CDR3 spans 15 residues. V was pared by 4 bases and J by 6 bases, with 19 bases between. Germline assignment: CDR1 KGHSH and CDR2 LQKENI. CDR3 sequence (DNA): TGTGCCAGCTCACTCGAGGAAGGGGGTTATCGCGAGCAGTACTTC. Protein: CASSLEEGGYREQYF.

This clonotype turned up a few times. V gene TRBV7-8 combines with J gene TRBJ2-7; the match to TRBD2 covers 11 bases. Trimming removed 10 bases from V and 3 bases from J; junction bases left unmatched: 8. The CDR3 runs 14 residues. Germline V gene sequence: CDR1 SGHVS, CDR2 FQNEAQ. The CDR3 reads CATATSGTIYEQYF. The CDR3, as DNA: TGTGCCACCGCGACTAGCGGGACGATCTACGAGCAGTACTTC.

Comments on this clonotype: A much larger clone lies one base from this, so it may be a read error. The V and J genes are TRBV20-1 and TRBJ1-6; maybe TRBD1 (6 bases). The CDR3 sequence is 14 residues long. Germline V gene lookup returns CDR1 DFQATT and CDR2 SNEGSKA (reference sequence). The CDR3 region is CSARVAQGYSPPHF. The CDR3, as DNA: TGCAGTGCTAGAGTCGCACAGGGATATTCACCCCCCCACTTT.

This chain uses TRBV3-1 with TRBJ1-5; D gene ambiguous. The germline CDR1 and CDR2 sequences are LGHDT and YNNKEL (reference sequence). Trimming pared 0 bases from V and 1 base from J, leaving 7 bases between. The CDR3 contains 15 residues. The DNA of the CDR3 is TGTGCCAGCAGCCAAGATGGGTGGAGCAATCAGCCCCAGCATTTT. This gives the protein CASSQDGWSNQPQHF.

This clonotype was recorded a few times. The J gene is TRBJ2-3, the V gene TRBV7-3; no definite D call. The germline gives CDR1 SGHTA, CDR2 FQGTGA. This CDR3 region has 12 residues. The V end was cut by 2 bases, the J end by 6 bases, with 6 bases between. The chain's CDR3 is CASSLSPDTQYF. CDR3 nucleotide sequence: TGTGCCAGCAGCTTATCCCCCGATACGCAGTATTTT.

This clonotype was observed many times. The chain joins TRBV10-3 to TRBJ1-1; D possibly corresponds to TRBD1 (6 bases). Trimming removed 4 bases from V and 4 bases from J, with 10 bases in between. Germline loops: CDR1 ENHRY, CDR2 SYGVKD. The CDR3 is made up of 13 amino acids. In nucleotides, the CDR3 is TGTGCCATCAGTGTGCAGGGGCGCACTGAAGCTTTCTTT. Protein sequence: CAISVQGRTEAFF.

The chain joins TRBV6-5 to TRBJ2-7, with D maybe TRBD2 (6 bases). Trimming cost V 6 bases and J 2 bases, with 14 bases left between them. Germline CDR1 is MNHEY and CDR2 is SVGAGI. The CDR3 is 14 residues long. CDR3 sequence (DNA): TGTGCCAGCAGCTCGGGGGACCTCGCCTACGAGCAGTACTTC. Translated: CASSSGDLAYEQYF.